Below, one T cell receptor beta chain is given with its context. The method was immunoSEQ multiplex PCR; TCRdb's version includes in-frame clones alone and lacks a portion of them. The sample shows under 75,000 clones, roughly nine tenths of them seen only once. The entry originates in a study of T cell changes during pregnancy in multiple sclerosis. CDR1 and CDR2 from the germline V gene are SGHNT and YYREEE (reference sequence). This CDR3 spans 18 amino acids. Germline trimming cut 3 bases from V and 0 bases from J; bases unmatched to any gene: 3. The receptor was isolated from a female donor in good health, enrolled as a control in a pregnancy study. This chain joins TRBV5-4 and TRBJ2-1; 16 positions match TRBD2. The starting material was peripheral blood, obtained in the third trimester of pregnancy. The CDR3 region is CASSSGLAGGSSYNEQFF. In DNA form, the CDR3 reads TGTGCCAGCAGCTCGGGACTAGCGGGGGGGAGCTCCTACAATGAGCAGTTCTTC.